This entry describes one TCR beta chain. Assay used: immunoSEQ multiplex PCR; TCRdb lists only in-frame clones, some missing. The table includes over 10,000 clones, over 65% detected once. The data originate from a study of T cells after somatic rescue of genetic block. With 4 bases clipped from V and 0 bases from J, the junction kept 10 bases outside the gene matches. CDR3 length: 19 amino acids. Germline V gene data show CDR1 as MNHEY and CDR2 as SMNVEV (reference sequence). This TCR was recovered from a boy aged 5-17 years. The chain links TRBV27 to TRBJ2-1, with 12 bases matching TRBD2. The sequencing input was peripheral blood mononuclear cells (PBMCs). The CDR3 is CASSSPSGRARSSYNEQFF. The CDR3 nucleotides read TGTGCCAGCAGTTCACCTAGCGGGAGGGCCCGAAGCTCCTACAATGAGCAGTTCTTC.